The entry below gives a single TCR beta chain sequence along with its context. The sample is drawn from a study of T cell repertoires in aging, cancer and after chemotherapy. Looking at the study overall: Patients with glioblastoma brain tumors were sampled before and after temozolomide-based therapy.

The template was genomic DNA from peripheral blood, not RNA. A mixed TRB-A/B primer pool amplified rearranged TRB by multiplex touch-down PCR. Via MiXCR, TCRdb re-called the multiplex PCR reads, giving one row per CDR3 protein. The sample consists of some 2,500 distinct CDR3 sequences, roughly 30% of them appearing once. The receptor was isolated from a human donor with a solid tumor. The sample comprised blood.

CDR3 DNA sequence: TGTGCCACCAACCGACAAATGAACACTGAAGCTTTCTTT. Protein product: CATNRQMNTEAFF. The chain combines TRBV15 with TRBJ1-1, with D unclear. The CDR3 runs 13 residues. Germline V lookup: CDR1 LNHNV, CDR2 YYDKDF (reference sequence). V shed 7 bases and J shed 0 bases, with 9 bases lying between them.